Each of the 8 T cell receptor beta chains below was sequenced from the same sample in a study of blood T cell repertoires in COVID-19. The repertoire was sequenced with immunoSEQ multiplex PCR; TCRdb's copy has only in-frame clones and lacks some. Among about 340,000 clones, 83% were seen once, and the ten largest hold approximately 3%. Material for sequencing was peripheral blood. The receptors here all came from a man aged 25-40 years with active or convalescent COVID-19.

A note on this clone: The same CDR3 arises from other DNA sequences in this sample as well. The chain recombines TRBV30 with TRBJ1-4, with D maybe TRBD1 (5 bases). V lost 0 bases and J 6 bases, leaving 8 bases between the germline ends. CDR1 and CDR2 from the germline V gene are GTSNPN and SVGIG (reference sequence). This CDR3 region has 13 residues. The CDR3, as DNA: TGTGCCTGGAGTGTACGACAGTATGAAAAACTGTTTTTT. Translated: CAWSVRQYEKLFF. Supplemented by reference TRBV30 and TRBJ1-4, the full variable domain reads SQTIHQWPATLVQPVGSPLSLECTVEGTSNPNLYWYRQAAGRGLQLLFYSVGIGQISSEVPQNLSASRPQDRQFILSSKKLLLSDSGFYLCAWSVRQYEKLFFGSGTQLSVL.

The rearrangement joins TRBV19 to TRBJ1-2; 10 bases line up with TRBD1. The V and J ends lost 3 bases and 6 bases, in that order; junction bases with no gene match: 10. Germline V lookup: CDR1 LNHDA, CDR2 SQIVND (reference sequence). The CDR3 totals 16 residues. The CDR3 region is CASSMPSRTGGHGYTF. CDR3 DNA sequence: TGTGCCAGTAGTATGCCCTCCCGGACAGGGGGGCATGGCTACACCTTC.

The chain recombines TRBV9 with TRBJ2-1; possibly TRBD2 for D (6 bases). V shed 4 bases and J shed 4 bases, with 18 bases lying between them. In germline, CDR1 is SGDLS, CDR2 YYNGEE. CDR3 length equals 16 residues. CDR3 coding DNA: TGTGCCAGCAGCTCCCGGGTACGGGGAGGATACAATGAGCAGTTCTTC. It specifies CASSSRVRGGYNEQFF.

The chain employs TRBV28 and TRBJ1-2; no clear D gene. V lost 3 bases, J lost 8 bases, and 16 bases lay in between. Germline CDR1 MDHEN, CDR2 SYDVKM. This CDR3 is 14 amino acids long. CDR3 loop: CASSLGQPPGGYTF. The CDR3 region has the DNA TGTGCCAGCAGTTTGGGTCAGCCCCCCGGGGGCTACACCTTC.

The J gene is TRBJ1-6, the V gene TRBV6-6, with D hard to call. The CDR3 consists of 15 residues. Germline CDR1 is MNHNY and CDR2 is SVGAGI (reference sequence). Trimming took 0 bases from V and 8 from J, leaving 11 bases between them. The CDR3 DNA reads as TGTGCCAGCAGTTACTCAGGGAGTTTCGATTCACCCCTCCACTTT. This gives the protein CASSYSGSFDSPLHF.

This clone appeared a single time. CDR3 nucleotide sequence: TGTGCCTGGGCCCTTGGGACAGGGAGCACAGATACGCAGTATTTT. It yields the protein CAWALGTGSTDTQYF. The chain couples TRBV30 to TRBJ2-3; 9 bases align to TRBD1. With V trimmed by 5 bases and J by 0 bases, 6 bases remained unmatched. Germline V CDR1 and CDR2: GTSNPN, SVGIG (reference sequence). CDR3 length equals 15 residues.

The V gene is TRBV9, the J gene TRBJ2-1; TRBD2 matches 7 bases. This CDR3 is built from 16 residues. Germline assignment: CDR1 SGDLS and CDR2 YYNGEE. Trimming at V came to 0 bases and at J to 4 bases, leaving 7 bases not matched to a gene. The CDR3 nucleotides read TGTGCCAGCAGCGTAGTGGCTAGCGGAGCTTACAATGAGCAGTTCTTC. Its protein product is CASSVVASGAYNEQFF.

This sequence joins TRBV6-5 and TRBJ2-3; 9 bases map to TRBD2. V dropped 3 bases and J dropped 3; count of bases not matched to a gene: 7. From germline, CDR1 is MNHEY and CDR2 SVGAGI. This CDR3 comprises 16 residues. The CDR3 coding sequence is TGTGCCAGCAGTTATTCCGGCGGGGGGGCAACAGATACGCAGTATTTT. Translating gives CASSYSGGGATDTQYF.